This TCR beta chain derives from a study of T cell repertoires in ileal Crohn's disease. As for the study in general: Patients had a median approximately 7.2-year disease duration, and less than 40% were active smokers.

Measured with immunoSEQ multiplex PCR; TCRdb has only the in-frame clones, and not every one. The repertoire includes 7,200 or so clones, 60% to 80% of them detected once, and roughly 47% sits in the top ten. Study conclusions and caveats: Every patient over 26.8% clonality showed endoscopic recurrence.

To note about this clone: The antigen is unknown.

The V gene end was trimmed by 3 bases and the J gene end by 0 bases; junction bases not matched to a gene: 8. This CDR3 has 16 amino acids. Germline assignment: CDR1 SEHNR and CDR2 FQNEAQ (reference sequence). Noted time point: proximal margin of the surgical specimen (macroscopically non-inflamed). Adults with ileal or ileocolonic Crohn's disease and an indication for resection were eligible. Sequenced input: ileal tissue. This sequence originates from an adult with Crohn's disease. The gene calls are TRBV7-9 and TRBJ2-7; 7 nucleotides agree with TRBD1. CDR3 protein: CASSFSTGLGSYEQYF. The DNA for the CDR3 is TGTGCCAGCAGCTTTTCGACAGGGCTCGGCTCCTACGAGCAGTACTTC.